One and the same sample provided the 8 T cell receptor beta chains below, sequenced in a study of molecular identifiers for immune sequencing clone quantification. TCRdb reprocessed the PCR reads via MiXCR and lists one record per CDR3 protein. The sample yields around 320,000 distinct CDR3 sequences, 24% seen once. Sequenced: naive CD8+ T cells from blood, with Jurkat cell RNA spiked in. Subset noted: FACS-sorted CD8+CD4-CCR7+CD45RA+ naive T cells. The receptors derive from a human donor in good health. Some libraries in this study had Jurkat cell RNA spiked in.

This clonotype was counted only a few times. The chain has TRBV6-5 and TRBJ2-3; D may be TRBD2 (5 bases). The V and J ends lost 8 bases and 5 bases respectively, with 17 bases between them. The CDR3 loop spans 14 amino acids. Germline lookup yields CDR1 MNHEY and CDR2 SVGAGI. The CDR3 loop is CASSAGYRGDTQYF. CDR3 coding DNA: TGTGCCAGCTCGGCCGGATACCGGGGAGATACGCAGTATTTT.

This clonotype has more than one count but fewer than ten. The chain has TRBV11-2 and TRBJ2-5; a weak D match, TRBD1 (5 bases). The CDR3 spans 16 residues. The germline V gene encodes CDR1 SGHAT and CDR2 FQNNGV. V was shortened by 4 bases and J by 3 bases, with 18 bases between the two germline ends. The CDR3 sequence: CASSYSSLLGEETQYF. The CDR3 bases are TGTGCCAGCAGCTACAGTTCACTCCTAGGGGAAGAGACCCAGTACTTC.

This clonotype appeared many times. The chain carries TRBV5-1 and TRBJ2-3, with 9 bases that match TRBD2. Per germline, CDR1 SGHRS and CDR2 YFSETQ. Unmatched junction bases numbered 6, after V lost 0 bases and J lost 4 bases. There are 16 residues in the CDR3. DNA for the CDR3: TGCGCCAGCAGCTTGGCTAGCGGGATGTTCGCAGATACGCAGTATTTT. Its translation: CASSLASGMFADTQYF.

This clonotype was observed a few times. The gene calls are TRBV3-1 and TRBJ2-7, with D unclear. Trimming pared 1 base from V and 7 bases from J, leaving 8 bases between. Germline CDR1 and CDR2: LGHDT and YNNKEL (reference sequence). This CDR3 region has 12 residues. The CDR3 coding sequence is TGTGCCAGCAGCCAAGGCCCCGAGGAGCAGTACTTC. Its translation is CASSQGPEEQYF.

This clonotype was seen only a few times. One end of the junction does not line up with germline, which may come from a read error. This chain uses TRBV5-1 with TRBJ1-1; 7 bases fit TRBD1. Per germline, CDR1 SGHRS and CDR2 YFSETQ. This CDR3 region has 13 residues. The chain's CDR3 is CTSGDRANTEAFF. The CDR3 region has the DNA TGCACCAGCGGGGACAGAGCGAACACTGAAGCTTTCTTT. The full variable domain, rest sourced from reference TRBV5-1 and TRBJ1-1, is KAGVTQTPRYLIKTRGQQVTLSCSPISGHRSVSWYQQTPGQGLQFLFEYFSETQRNKGNFPGRFSGRQFSNSRSEMNVSTLELGDSALYLCTSGDRANTEAFFGQGTRLTVV.

With respect to this clonotype: Germline and junction disagree at one end, which may indicate a read error. V and J are TRBV27 and TRBJ2-5; D uncertain. CDR3 size: 13 residues. Germline-derived CDR1 and CDR2 are MNHEY and SMNVEV (reference sequence). The CDR3 reads CASSSHGQEAQYF. The CDR3 coding sequence is TGTGCCAGCAGTTCGCATGGTCAAGAGGCCCAGTACTTC.

For this clonotype: Just one base apart from a much larger clone, this may be a read error. The chain uses TRBV12-5 and TRBJ1-5; a weak D match, TRBD1 (5 bases). CDR1 is LGHNT and CDR2 is FRNRAP in the germline V gene. Trimming stripped 7 bases from V and 0 bases from J, with 13 bases between. This CDR3 contains 15 residues. The CDR3, as DNA: TGTGCTAGTGCCAACGGGGCTCATAGCAATCAGCCCCAGCATTTT. Translated: CASANGAHSNQPQHF. Variable domain in full (rest from reference TRBV12-5 and TRBJ1-5): DARVTQTPRHKVTEMGQEVTMRCQPILGHNTVFWYRQTMMQGLELLAYFRNRAPLDDSGMPKDRFSAEMPDATLATLKIQPSEPRDSAVYFCASANGAHSNQPQHFGDGTRLSIL.

This clonotype has more than one count but fewer than ten. This chain joins TRBV12-3 or TRBV12-4 and TRBJ2-2; D remains unclear. The CDR3 totals 13 residues. Trimming stripped 6 bases from V and 5 bases from J, with 10 bases between. This CDR3 is CASRSPWTGELFF. CDR3 sequence (DNA): TGTGCCAGCAGATCGCCTTGGACCGGGGAGCTGTTTTTT.